This is a list of T cell receptor beta chains from one sample in a study of T cell responses to AZD1222 COVID-19 vaccine. The method was immunoSEQ multiplex PCR; TCRdb's version includes in-frame clones alone and lacks a portion of them. The sample lists some 110,000 clones, more than 70% occurring once. The input for sequencing was peripheral blood, taken 28 days after the second AZD1222 dose. These receptors were obtained from an adult who received the AZD1222 COVID-19 vaccine. CDR3s include the opening cysteine and the closing phenylalanine or tryptophan. The D gene is left open where the match is weak. Where a row states a size, it is once, few, many or the class of an expanded clone; other rows omit it.

j_call: TRBJ1-5; v_call: TRBV27; d_call: .; clone_size: .; cdr3_length: 16; cdr3_nt: TGTGCCAGCAGTCCCGGACGGCAACCTCTCAATCAGCCCCAGCATTTT; cdr3_aa: CASSPGRQPLNQPQHF
j_call: TRBJ1-1; v_call: TRBV19; d_call: .; clone_size: .; cdr3_length: 16; cdr3_nt: TGTGCCAGTAGCCCCGGGACGGAGATCGTTAACACTGAAGCTTTCTTT; cdr3_aa: CASSPGTEIVNTEAFF
j_call: TRBJ2-1; v_call: TRBV5-6; d_call: TRBD1; clone_size: .; cdr3_length: 14; cdr3_nt: TGTGCCAGCAGCTATCTGGGACAGGGCAATGAGCAGTTCTTC; cdr3_aa: CASSYLGQGNEQFF
j_call: TRBJ2-7; v_call: TRBV6-6; d_call: TRBD1; clone_size: .; cdr3_length: 16; cdr3_nt: TGTGCCAGCAGTCGAGATCAGACAGGGCTCGCCTACGAGCAGTACTTC; cdr3_aa: CASSRDQTGLAYEQYF
j_call: TRBJ2-2; v_call: TRBV30; d_call: .; clone_size: many; cdr3_length: 14; cdr3_nt: TGTGCCTGGAGTGTAGGTGACAACACCGGGGAGCTGTTTTTT; cdr3_aa: CAWSVGDNTGELFF
j_call: TRBJ1-4; v_call: TRBV19; d_call: .; clone_size: .; cdr3_length: 14; cdr3_nt: TGTGCCACCACACAGGAACCTCTTGGTGAAAAACTGTTTTTT; cdr3_aa: CATTQEPLGEKLFF
j_call: TRBJ1-3; v_call: TRBV13; d_call: TRBD1; clone_size: .; cdr3_length: 17; cdr3_nt: TGTGCCAGCAGCTTCCGAACGACAGGGAGCGCTGGAAACACCATATATTTT; cdr3_aa: CASSFRTTGSAGNTIYF
j_call: TRBJ2-7; v_call: TRBV5-1; d_call: .; clone_size: .; cdr3_length: 15; cdr3_nt: TGCGCCAGCAGTCCCTCTTTATTGGGGGCCCACGAGCAGTACTTC; cdr3_aa: CASSPSLLGAHEQYF
j_call: TRBJ1-4; v_call: TRBV5-5; d_call: .; clone_size: .; cdr3_length: 18; cdr3_nt: TGTGCCAGCAGCCTTGGCGTTGGGGCGGTTGCAACTAATGAAAAACTGTTTTTT; cdr3_aa: CASSLGVGAVATNEKLFF
j_call: TRBJ1-2; v_call: TRBV2; d_call: .; clone_size: few; cdr3_length: 11; cdr3_nt: TGTGCCAGCAGTGAAGCGCTACGCTACACCTTC; cdr3_aa: CASSEALRYTF